The 27 T cell receptor beta chains in this list originate from one sample, sequenced in a study of blood T cell repertoires in COVID-19. Using immunoSEQ multiplex PCR, the repertoire was profiled, and TCRdb retains in-frame clones only, with some absent. Here the sample spans around 380,000 clones, roughly four fifths being singletons. The sequencing sample was made of peripheral blood. Receptors originate from a human donor with acute or convalescent COVID-19. The donor label of this sample is uncertain.

CDR3 DNA: TGTGCCAGTAGTGGACAGCCATTCTATGGCTACACCTTC. Translated, it gives CASSGQPFYGYTF. This chain uses TRBV19 with TRBJ1-2; D possibly corresponds to TRBD1 (6 bases). The CDR3 totals 13 residues. The germline V gene encodes CDR1 LNHDA and CDR2 SQIVND (reference sequence). Trimming removed 5 bases at V and 4 bases at J, with 11 bases between.

The chain employs TRBV29-1 and TRBJ2-1, with 9 bases aligning to TRBD1. This CDR3 region has 13 residues. After removal of 4 bases from V and 9 bases from J, the junction contained 7 bases not matched to a gene. CDR1 is SQVTM and CDR2 is ANQGSEA in the germline V gene. The CDR3 here is CSVGRTGAGEQFF. CDR3 sequence (DNA): TGCAGCGTTGGTAGGACAGGGGCGGGTGAGCAGTTCTTC.

The chain links TRBV12-3 or TRBV12-4 to TRBJ2-2, with 7 bases identical to TRBD1. The V and J ends lost 7 bases and 4 bases, in that order; junction bases with no gene match: 3. There are 13 residues in the CDR3. This CDR3 is CASTSGGTGELFF. CDR3 nucleotide sequence: TGTGCCAGCACCTCAGGGGGCACCGGGGAGCTGTTTTTT.

Of note for this clone: The same CDR3 can be traced to other DNA sequences in this sample. The V gene is TRBV18, the J gene TRBJ1-1; a possible D gene is TRBD1 (6 bases). The CDR3 is 14 residues long. CDR1 KGHSH and CDR2 LQKENI come from the germline V gene. Trimming took 2 bases from V and 2 from J, leaving 9 bases between them. CDR3 in amino acids: CASSPGTINTEAFF. The CDR3 DNA reads as TGTGCCAGCTCACCAGGGACAATAAACACTGAAGCTTTCTTT.

V is TRBV6-5 and J is TRBJ2-7; tentative D call: TRBD1 (6 bases). The germline gives CDR1 MNHEY, CDR2 SVGAGI. CDR3 length: 15 amino acids. V was trimmed by 6 bases and J by 6 bases, leaving 21 bases between them. The CDR3 region has the DNA TGTGCCAGCAGCTACACAACAGGGAGCGAGGGCGAGCAGTACTTC. Translating gives CASSYTTGSEGEQYF.

This rearrangement joins TRBV6-5 to TRBJ2-3; TRBD2 aligns across 7 bases. The junction had 1 base not matched to a gene; V was cut back by 2 bases and J by 5 bases. This CDR3 region has 13 residues. Germline CDR1 is MNHEY and CDR2 is SVGAGI. The CDR3, as DNA: TGTGCCAGCAGTTACAGGGAGGGAGATACGCAGTATTTT. Translating gives CASSYREGDTQYF.

This chain uses TRBV6-5 with TRBJ1-2; 7 bases map to TRBD1. From germline, CDR1 is MNHEY and CDR2 SVGAGI. The CDR3 runs to 13 residues. J gave up 5 bases and V 6 bases, and 6 bases lay outside the gene matches. CDR3: CASRGQNEYGYTF. CDR3 coding DNA: TGTGCCAGCAGGGGACAGAATGAGTATGGCTACACCTTC.

The chain combines TRBV7-9 with TRBJ1-2; 7 bases match TRBD1. The CDR3 extends over 15 amino acids. Germline CDR1 is SEHNR and CDR2 is FQNEAQ (reference sequence). Trimming at V came to 5 bases and at J to 4 bases, leaving 10 bases not matched to a gene. The CDR3 protein is CASSLPGTVGYGYTF. CDR3 nucleotides: TGTGCCAGCAGCCTCCCAGGGACAGTAGGCTATGGCTACACCTTC.

The chain employs TRBV6-6 and TRBJ2-1, with 13 bases that match TRBD2. Trimming at V came to 5 bases and at J to 6 bases, leaving 10 bases not matched to a gene. Per the germline V gene, CDR1 is MNHNY and CDR2 is SVGAGI (reference sequence). This CDR3 has 17 amino acids. CDR3 sequence reads: CASSPPTSGGASNEQFF. Written as DNA, the CDR3 is TGTGCCAGCAGTCCACCCACTAGCGGGGGGGCCAGCAATGAGCAGTTCTTC.

J is TRBJ2-4 and V is TRBV30, with D possibly being TRBD2 (6 bases). There are 14 residues in the CDR3. Per the germline V gene, CDR1 is GTSNPN and CDR2 is SVGIG (reference sequence). V was trimmed by 3 bases and J by 6 bases, leaving 15 bases between them. CDR3: CAWSASGERNIQYF. CDR3 DNA: TGTGCCTGGAGCGCCTCGGGGGAGAGAAACATTCAGTACTTC. Filled out from reference TRBV30 and TRBJ2-4, the complete variable domain reads SQTIHQWPATLVQPVGSPLSLECTVEGTSNPNLYWYRQAAGRGLQLLFYSVGIGQISSEVPQNLSASRPQDRQFILSSKKLLLSDSGFYLCAWSASGERNIQYFGAGTRLSVL.

J is TRBJ1-2 and V is TRBV28; TRBD1 might be the D (5 bases). The ends were cut back, 6 bases at V and 4 bases at J, with 15 bases in the middle. The germline gives CDR1 MDHEN, CDR2 SYDVKM. The CDR3 totals 14 residues. CDR3 sequence: CASSPLATVYGYTF. Written as DNA, the CDR3 is TGTGCCAGCAGCCCTCTGGCGACAGTCTATGGCTACACCTTC.

The gene calls are TRBV4-1 and TRBJ2-3; no reliable D call. Per the germline V gene, CDR1 is MGHRA and CDR2 is YSYEKL. V was clipped by 2 bases and J by 6 bases, with 12 bases between them. This CDR3 comprises 14 residues. The CDR3 protein is CASSQSFRTDTQYF. The CDR3 region has the DNA TGCGCCAGCAGCCAATCGTTCAGAACCGATACGCAGTATTTT.

This rearrangement joins TRBV5-1 to TRBJ1-5; D is perhaps TRBD1 (5 bases). The length of the CDR3 is 15 residues. Trimming took off 0 bases at V and 6 bases at J, with 13 bases between the two ends. CDR1 and CDR2 from the germline V gene are SGHRS and YFSETQ. DNA for the CDR3: TGCGCCAGCAGCTTGGGTACAGGTGGCGGTCAGCCCCAGCATTTT. Its protein product is CASSLGTGGGQPQHF.

This chain connects TRBV6-5 to TRBJ1-2; D is uncertain. The CDR3 is 15 residues long. CDR1 is MNHEY, CDR2 SVGAGI, per germline. Trimming stripped 2 bases from V and 8 bases from J, with 18 bases between. CDR3 nucleotides: TGTGCCAGCAGTTACAGCGGCCTCACGGCGGGAGGCTACACCTTC. This translates into CASSYSGLTAGGYTF.

The chain has TRBV9 and TRBJ1-1; TRBD1 agrees at 7 bases. The CDR3 extends over 14 amino acids. Trimming took 3 bases from V and 4 from J; bases not matched to a gene: 6. CDR1 is SGDLS and CDR2 is YYNGEE in the germline V gene. The CDR3 reads CASSAATGPTEAFF. The CDR3 DNA sequence: TGTGCCAGCAGCGCAGCGACAGGGCCCACTGAAGCTTTCTTT.

This chain uses TRBV1 with TRBJ1-1. TRBV1 is assigned pseudogene status. This CDR3 comprises 16 residues. As DNA, the CDR3 is TGCACCAGCAGCCAAGAAAGGGAGGGCGGCAACACTGAAGCTTTCTTT. This gives the protein CTSSQEREGGNTEAFF.

This rearrangement joins TRBV3-1 (or the pseudogene TRBV3-2) to TRBJ1-4, with D perhaps TRBD1 (6 bases). CDR1 LGHDT and CDR2 YNNKEL come from the germline V gene (reference sequence). This CDR3 is 17 amino acids long. Trimming removed 0 bases at V and 3 bases at J, with 14 bases between. The CDR3 nucleotides are TGTGCCAGCAGCCAAGATGGGCAGGGGAGGGCTAATGAAAAACTGTTTTTT. Protein sequence: CASSQDGQGRANEKLFF.

The chain combines TRBV5-1 with TRBJ2-5; possibly TRBD2 for D (5 bases). Per germline, CDR1 SGHRS and CDR2 YFSETQ. CDR3 size: 13 residues. Trimming cost V 8 bases and J 3 bases, with 14 bases left between them. CDR3 DNA sequence: TGCGCCAGTACGGTAGGACTCGAAGAGACCCAGTACTTC. The encoded protein is CASTVGLEETQYF.

The genes are TRBV12-3 or TRBV12-4 and TRBJ2-3; 11 nucleotides align to TRBD2. The V and J ends lost 8 bases and 4 bases, in that order; junction bases with no gene match: 2. This CDR3 region has 13 residues. The CDR3 DNA reads TGTGCCAGCTTACTAGCGGGAGCAGATACGCAGTATTTT. Amino acids: CASLLAGADTQYF.

This clone was detected only a few times. This chain uses TRBV24-1 with TRBJ2-3; D is possibly TRBD2 (5 bases). Germline V gene data show CDR1 as KGHDR and CDR2 as SFDVKD. The CDR3 is 14 residues long. V lost 5 bases and J 0 bases, leaving 8 bases between the germline ends. CDR3 sequence reads: CATSVGVSTDTQYF. In DNA form, the CDR3 reads TGTGCCACCAGTGTCGGGGTAAGCACAGATACGCAGTATTTT.

The CDR3 is CASSPTSGTGVSPLHF. CDR3 sequence (DNA): TGTGCCAGCTCACCGACCTCCGGGACAGGTGTTTCACCCCTCCACTTT. The gene calls are TRBV18 and TRBJ1-6; 8 bases line up with TRBD1. CDR1 and CDR2 (germline): KGHSH, LQKENI. This CDR3 spans 16 amino acids. V was clipped by 3 bases and J by 9 bases; unmatched bases: 10. Variable domain in full (rest from reference TRBV18 and TRBJ1-6): NAGVMQNPRHLVRRRGQEARLRCSPMKGHSHVYWYRQLPEEGLKFMVYLQKENIIDESGMPKERFSAEFPKEGPSILRIQQVVRGDSAAYFCASSPTSGTGVSPLHFGNGTRLTVT.

The chain is built from TRBV28 and TRBJ1-5; weak D call: TRBD1 (6 bases). In germline, CDR1 is MDHEN, CDR2 SYDVKM. V lost 7 bases and J 6 bases, leaving 19 bases between the germline ends. The CDR3 is 15 residues long. CDR3 loop: CASTQGQGKIQPQHF. The CDR3 bases are TGTGCCAGCACCCAAGGGCAGGGGAAAATTCAGCCCCAGCATTTT.

This chain connects TRBV5-6 to TRBJ2-3; TRBD2 aligns across 7 bases. This CDR3 is built from 16 residues. The trim removed 4 bases at V and 2 bases at J, leaving 10 bases unmatched. Germline loops: CDR1 SGHDT, CDR2 YYEEEE. The CDR3 region has the DNA TGTGCCAGCAGCCCCTGGCCGGGACTACCCACAGATACGCAGTATTTT. Protein product: CASSPWPGLPTDTQYF.

V and J are TRBV6-6 and TRBJ2-7; D might be TRBD2 (5 bases). V gave up 5 bases and J gave up 1 base, with 15 bases separating them. The CDR3 covers 15 residues. Germline V gene lookup returns CDR1 MNHNY and CDR2 SVGAGI (reference sequence). The CDR3 DNA follows: TGTGCCAGCAGTCCCCCTCTCCGGGGATCCTACGAGCAGTACTTC. This codes for CASSPPLRGSYEQYF.

V gene TRBV18 combines with J gene TRBJ1-2; D is unresolved. V lost 6 bases, J lost 4 bases, and 18 bases lay in between. The CDR3 contains 15 residues. Per germline, CDR1 KGHSH and CDR2 LQKENI. The CDR3 protein is CASSPTLDGVYGYTF. CDR3 bases: TGTGCCAGCTCTCCTACGCTAGACGGAGTCTATGGCTACACCTTC.

This chain links TRBV18 with TRBJ1-2, with 9 positions matching TRBD1. This CDR3 comprises 14 residues. The germline CDR1 and CDR2 sequences are KGHSH and LQKENI. V trimming: 2 bases; J trimming: 7 bases; junction bases outside the gene matches: 5. Written as DNA, the CDR3 is TGTGCCAGCTCACCAGGACAGGGGATCCGTGGCTACACCTTC. Encoded protein: CASSPGQGIRGYTF.

V gene TRBV6-5 combines with J gene TRBJ1-2; tentative D call: TRBD1 (5 bases). Trimming removed 10 bases at V and 8 bases at J, with 20 bases between. CDR1 and CDR2 (germline): MNHEY, SVGAGI. There are 13 residues in the CDR3. This chain's CDR3 is CATITGGGGGYTF. Here the CDR3 DNA reads TGTGCCACCATCACCGGGGGGGGAGGCGGCTACACCTTC.